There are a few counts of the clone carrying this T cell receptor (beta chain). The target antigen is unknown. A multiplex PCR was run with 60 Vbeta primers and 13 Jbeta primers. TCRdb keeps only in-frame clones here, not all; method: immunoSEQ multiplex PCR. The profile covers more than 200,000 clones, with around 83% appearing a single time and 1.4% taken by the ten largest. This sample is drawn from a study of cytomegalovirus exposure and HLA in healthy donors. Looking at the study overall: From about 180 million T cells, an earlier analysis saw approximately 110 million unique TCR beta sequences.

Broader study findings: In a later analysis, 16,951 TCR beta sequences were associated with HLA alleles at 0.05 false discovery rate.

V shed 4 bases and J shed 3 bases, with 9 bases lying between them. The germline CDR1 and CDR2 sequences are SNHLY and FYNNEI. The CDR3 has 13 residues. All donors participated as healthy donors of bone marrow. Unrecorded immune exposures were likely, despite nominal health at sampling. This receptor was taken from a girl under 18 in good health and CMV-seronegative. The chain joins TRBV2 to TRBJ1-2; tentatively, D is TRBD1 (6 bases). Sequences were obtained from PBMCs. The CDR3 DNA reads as TGTGCCAGCAGTGCAGGGGCTCACTATGGCTACACCTTC. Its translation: CASSAGAHYGYTF.